This record looks at one T cell receptor (beta chain) sequence and its context. From germline, CDR1 is GTSNPN and CDR2 SVGIG (reference sequence). This CDR3 has 14 residues. V dropped 5 bases and J dropped 7; count of bases not matched to a gene: 13. These data are taken from a study of cytomegalovirus exposure and HLA in healthy donors. Study-level background: HLA-typed donors contributed 80 million or so unique TCRs, which were held in an early data release.

PCR employed 60 Vbeta and 13 Jbeta primers. The repertoire was sequenced with immunoSEQ multiplex PCR; TCRdb's copy has only in-frame clones and lacks some. The table shows 150,000 to 200,000 clones, with 60% to 80% occurring only once. This chain links TRBV30 with TRBJ2-5; TRBD1 matches at 7 bases. The sequencing sample was made of PBMCs. The TCR comes from a male donor in good health and CMV-seronegative. CDR3 residues: CAWGTRGRFGTQYF. The CDR3 region has the DNA TGTGCCTGGGGGACAAGGGGGCGCTTTGGGACCCAGTACTTC.